A selection of T cell receptor beta chains follows, all from one sample in a study of CXCR3-negative and CXCR3-positive naive CD8 T cells. TCRdb reanalyzed the 5' RACE reads and collapses them to one entry per CDR3 protein, without DNA. Its clone listing holds about 5,200 distinct CDR3 sequences. The material sequenced was naive CXCR3- CD8+ T cells from blood. All receptors come from a human donor in good health. Some clones in this sample may be carry-over from other donors' samples. The CDR3 runs from the conserved cysteine through the conserved F or W. Clone size is given for some rows only: seen once, a few or many times, or a class if the clone is expanded.

CDR3	size	J	V
CSATPTSGSYNEQFF	.	TRBJ2-1	TRBV29-1
CASSPGGYEQFF	medium-sized	TRBJ2-1	TRBV28
CASSITGYEQYF	medium-sized	TRBJ2-7	TRBV5-1
CSVEGLAGGNEQFF	medium-sized	TRBJ2-1	TRBV29-1
CAISDGTGVGTEAFF	medium-sized	TRBJ1-1	TRBV10-3
CASSWARADLLYGYTF	medium-sized	TRBJ1-2	TRBV3-1
CASSLRTASNQPQHF	medium-sized	TRBJ1-5	TRBV4-1
CASRGENTIYF	medium-sized	TRBJ1-3	TRBV6-6
CSAAGTGAYEQYF	medium-sized	TRBJ2-7	TRBV29-1
CASGKFGNRALSSKNIQYF	.	TRBJ2-4	TRBV5-5
CATSRDQTGELFF	.	TRBJ2-2	TRBV15
CASSVPGQGDEKLFF	.	TRBJ1-4	TRBV2
CASSLGTHGADEQYF	.	TRBJ2-7	TRBV5-1
CASSPGLAVYNEQFF	.	TRBJ2-1	TRBV5-1